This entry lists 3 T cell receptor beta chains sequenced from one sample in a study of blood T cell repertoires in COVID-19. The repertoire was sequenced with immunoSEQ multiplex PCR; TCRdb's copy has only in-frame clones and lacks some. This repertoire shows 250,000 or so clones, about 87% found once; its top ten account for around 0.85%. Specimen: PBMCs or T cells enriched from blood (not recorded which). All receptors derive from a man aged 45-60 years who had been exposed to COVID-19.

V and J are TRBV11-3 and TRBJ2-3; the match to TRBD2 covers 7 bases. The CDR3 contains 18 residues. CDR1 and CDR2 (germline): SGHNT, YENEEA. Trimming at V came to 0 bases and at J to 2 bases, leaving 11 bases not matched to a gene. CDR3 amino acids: CASSLEGKLASPTDTQYF. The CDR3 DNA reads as TGTGCCAGCAGCTTAGAAGGGAAACTAGCGTCTCCCACAGATACGCAGTATTTT. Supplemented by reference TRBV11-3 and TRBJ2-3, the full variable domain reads EAGVVQSPRYKIIEKKQPVAFWCNPISGHNTLYWYLQNLGQGPELLIRYENEEAVDDSQLPKDRFSAERLKGVDSTLKIQPAELGDSAVYLCASSLEGKLASPTDTQYFGPGTRLTVL.

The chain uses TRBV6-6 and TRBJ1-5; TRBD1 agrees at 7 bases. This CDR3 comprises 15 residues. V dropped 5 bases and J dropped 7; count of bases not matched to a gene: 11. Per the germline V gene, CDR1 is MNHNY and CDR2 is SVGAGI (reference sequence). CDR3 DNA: TGTGCCAGCAGTAGACAGGGAGAGGTTAGACAGCCCCAGCATTTT. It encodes CASSRQGEVRQPQHF.

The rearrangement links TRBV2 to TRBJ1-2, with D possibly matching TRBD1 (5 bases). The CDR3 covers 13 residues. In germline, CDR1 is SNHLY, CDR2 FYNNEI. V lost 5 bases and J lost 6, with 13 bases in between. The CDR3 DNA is TGTGCCAGCAGTTTAGGGGCAGGAGATGGCTACACCTTC. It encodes CASSLGAGDGYTF.